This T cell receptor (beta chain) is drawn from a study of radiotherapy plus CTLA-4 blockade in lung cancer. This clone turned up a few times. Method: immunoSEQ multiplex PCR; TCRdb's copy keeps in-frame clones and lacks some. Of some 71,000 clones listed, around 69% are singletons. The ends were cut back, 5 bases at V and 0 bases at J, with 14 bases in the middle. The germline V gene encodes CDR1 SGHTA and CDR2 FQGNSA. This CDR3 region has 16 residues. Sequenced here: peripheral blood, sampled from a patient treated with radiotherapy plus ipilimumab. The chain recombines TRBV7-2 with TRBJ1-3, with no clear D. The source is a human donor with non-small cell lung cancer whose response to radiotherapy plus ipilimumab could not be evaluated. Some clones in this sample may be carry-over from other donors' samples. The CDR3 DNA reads TGTGCCAGCAGCGGGCAAACAGTAAGCTCTGGAAACACCATATATTTT. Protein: CASSGQTVSSGNTIYF.